These 4 T cell receptor beta chains were all obtained from the same sample, sequenced in a study of T cell responses to AZD1222 COVID-19 vaccine. Repertoires were generated with immunoSEQ multiplex PCR, while TCRdb's copy carries only in-frame clones and drops some. The sample lists 150,000 or so clones, roughly 91% occurring once. The specimen comprised peripheral blood, sampled 28 days after the second AZD1222 dose. Receptors were obtained from an adult who received the AZD1222 COVID-19 vaccine.

This chain uses TRBV11-2 with TRBJ2-7, with 13 bases that match TRBD2. The CDR3 sequence is 16 residues long. Germline CDR1 SGHAT, CDR2 FQNNGV. V was pared by 1 base and J by 1 base, with 1 base of the junction left unmatched. DNA for the CDR3: TGTGCCAGCAGCTTAGTGGGACTAGCGGGATCCTACGAGCAGTACTTC. It yields the protein CASSLVGLAGSYEQYF.

The V call is TRBV5-1, the J call TRBJ2-1; 14 bases match TRBD2. Germline V lookup: CDR1 SGHRS, CDR2 YFSETQ. The CDR3 consists of 15 residues. The junction had 3 bases not matched to a gene; V was cut back by 4 bases and J by 6 bases. CDR3 coding DNA: TGCGCCAGCAGCCTGGGACTAGCGGGAGCCAATGAGCAGTTCTTC. This encodes CASSLGLAGANEQFF.

The V and J genes are TRBV4-1 and TRBJ1-4; D is unclear. In germline, CDR1 is MGHRA, CDR2 YSYEKL. Deletions cut 6 bases from V and 2 bases from J, with 7 bases between. This CDR3 is 13 amino acids long. For the CDR3, the DNA is TGCGCCAGCAGGGAGGGTACTAATGAAAAACTGTTTTTT. It specifies CASREGTNEKLFF.

At least ten counts were recorded for this clone. The chain has TRBV7-2 and TRBJ2-7, with 10 bases lining up with TRBD1. This CDR3 region has 15 residues. The junction had 3 bases not matched to a gene; V was cut back by 1 base and J by 3 bases. The V gene's germline CDR1 is SGHTA and CDR2 FQGNSA. CDR3 in amino acids: CASSLEGQGIYEQYF. Written as DNA, the CDR3 is TGTGCCAGCAGCTTAGAGGGACAGGGGATCTACGAGCAGTACTTC.